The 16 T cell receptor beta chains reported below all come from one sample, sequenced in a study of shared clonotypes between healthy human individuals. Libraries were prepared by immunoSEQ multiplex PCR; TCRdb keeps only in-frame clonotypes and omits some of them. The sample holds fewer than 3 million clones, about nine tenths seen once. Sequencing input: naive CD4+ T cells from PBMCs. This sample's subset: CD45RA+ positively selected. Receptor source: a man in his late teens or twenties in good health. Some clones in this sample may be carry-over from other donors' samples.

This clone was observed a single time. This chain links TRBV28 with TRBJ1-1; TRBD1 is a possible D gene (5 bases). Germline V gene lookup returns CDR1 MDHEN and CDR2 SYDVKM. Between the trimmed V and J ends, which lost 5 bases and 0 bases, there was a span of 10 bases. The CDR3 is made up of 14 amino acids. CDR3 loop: CASSGDSLNTEAFF. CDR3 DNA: TGTGCCAGCAGTGGAGACAGCCTGAACACTGAAGCTTTCTTT.

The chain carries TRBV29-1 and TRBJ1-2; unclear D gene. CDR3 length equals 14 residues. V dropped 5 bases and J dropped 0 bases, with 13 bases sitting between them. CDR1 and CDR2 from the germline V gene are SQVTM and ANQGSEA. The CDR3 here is CSVRGILTNYGYTF. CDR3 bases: TGCAGCGTTCGTGGGATACTTACTAACTATGGCTACACCTTC.

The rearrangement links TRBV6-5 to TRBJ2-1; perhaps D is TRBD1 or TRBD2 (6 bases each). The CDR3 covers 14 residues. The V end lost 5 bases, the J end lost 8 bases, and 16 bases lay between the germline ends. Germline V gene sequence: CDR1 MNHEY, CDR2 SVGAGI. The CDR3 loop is CASSPPGAVDEQFF. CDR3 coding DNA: TGTGCCAGCAGTCCTCCGGGGGCGGTGGATGAGCAGTTCTTC.

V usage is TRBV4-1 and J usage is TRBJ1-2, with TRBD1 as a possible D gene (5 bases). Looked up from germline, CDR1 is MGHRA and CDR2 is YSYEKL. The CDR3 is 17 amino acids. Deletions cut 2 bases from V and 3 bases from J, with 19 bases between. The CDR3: CASSQPIRGGEDYGYTF. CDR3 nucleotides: TGCGCCAGCAGCCAACCCATCCGGGGGGGGGAGGACTATGGCTACACCTTC.

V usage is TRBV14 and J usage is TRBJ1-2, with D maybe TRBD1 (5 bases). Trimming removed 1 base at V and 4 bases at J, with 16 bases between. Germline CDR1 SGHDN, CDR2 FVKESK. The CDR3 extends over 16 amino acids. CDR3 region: CASSQVGDRPTYGYTF. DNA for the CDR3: TGTGCCAGCAGCCAAGTCGGGGACCGACCCACCTATGGCTACACCTTC.

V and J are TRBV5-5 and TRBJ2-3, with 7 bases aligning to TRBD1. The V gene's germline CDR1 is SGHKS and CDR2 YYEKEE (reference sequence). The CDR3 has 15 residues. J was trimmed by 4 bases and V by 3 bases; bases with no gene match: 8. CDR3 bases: TGTGCCAGCAGCTGGGGGACAGTTTTCTCAGATACGCAGTATTTT. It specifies CASSWGTVFSDTQYF.

CDR3 protein: CASCTNTEAFF. DNA for the CDR3: TGTGCCAGCTGTACGAACACTGAAGCTTTCTTT. The gene calls are TRBV6-6 and TRBJ1-1, with D uncertain. Germline V gene data show CDR1 as MNHNY and CDR2 as SVGAGI (reference sequence). V lost 8 bases to trimming and J lost 1 base, with 5 bases between them. This CDR3 is 11 amino acids long.

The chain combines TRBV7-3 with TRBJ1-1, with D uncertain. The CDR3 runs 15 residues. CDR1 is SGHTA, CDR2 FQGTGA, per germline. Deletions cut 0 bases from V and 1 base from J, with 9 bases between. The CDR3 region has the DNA TGTGCCAGCAGCTTAACCACACAGAAGAACACTGAAGCTTTCTTT. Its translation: CASSLTTQKNTEAFF.

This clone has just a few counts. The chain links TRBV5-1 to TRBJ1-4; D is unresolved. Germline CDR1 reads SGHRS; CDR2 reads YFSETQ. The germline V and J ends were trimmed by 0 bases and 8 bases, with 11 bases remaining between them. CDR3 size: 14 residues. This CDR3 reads CASSLAVTDEKLFF. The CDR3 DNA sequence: TGCGCCAGCAGCTTGGCCGTTACCGACGAAAAACTGTTTTTT. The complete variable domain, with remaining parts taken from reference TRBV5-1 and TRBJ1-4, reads KAGVTQTPRYLIKTRGQQVTLSCSPISGHRSVSWYQQTPGQGLQFLFEYFSETQRNKGNFPGRFSGRQFSNSRSEMNVSTLELGDSALYLCASSLAVTDEKLFFGSGTQLSVL.

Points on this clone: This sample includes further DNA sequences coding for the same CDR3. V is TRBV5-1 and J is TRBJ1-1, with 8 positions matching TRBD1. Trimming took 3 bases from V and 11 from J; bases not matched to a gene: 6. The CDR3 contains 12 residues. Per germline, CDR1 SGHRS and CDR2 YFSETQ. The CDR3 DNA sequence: TGCGCCAGCAGCTATGGACAGGGCGAGGCTTTCTTT. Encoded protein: CASSYGQGEAFF.

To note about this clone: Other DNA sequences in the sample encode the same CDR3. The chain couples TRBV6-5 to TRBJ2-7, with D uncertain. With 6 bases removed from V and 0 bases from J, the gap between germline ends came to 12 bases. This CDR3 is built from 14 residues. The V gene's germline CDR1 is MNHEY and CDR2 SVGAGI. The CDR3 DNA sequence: TGTGCCAGCAGCAGGACCGTTCTCTCCTACGAGCAGTACTTC. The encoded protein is CASSRTVLSYEQYF.

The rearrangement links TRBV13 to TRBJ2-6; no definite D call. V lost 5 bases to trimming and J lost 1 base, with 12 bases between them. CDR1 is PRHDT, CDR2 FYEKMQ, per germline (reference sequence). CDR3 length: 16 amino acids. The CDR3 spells CASSPLGASGANVLTF. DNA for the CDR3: TGTGCCAGCAGCCCCTTAGGAGCGTCTGGGGCCAACGTCCTGACTTTC.

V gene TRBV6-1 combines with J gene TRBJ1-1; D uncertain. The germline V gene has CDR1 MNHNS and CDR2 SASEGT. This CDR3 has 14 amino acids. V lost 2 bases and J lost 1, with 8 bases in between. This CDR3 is CASSESTANTEAFF. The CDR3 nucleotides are TGTGCCAGCAGTGAATCAACAGCGAACACTGAAGCTTTCTTT.

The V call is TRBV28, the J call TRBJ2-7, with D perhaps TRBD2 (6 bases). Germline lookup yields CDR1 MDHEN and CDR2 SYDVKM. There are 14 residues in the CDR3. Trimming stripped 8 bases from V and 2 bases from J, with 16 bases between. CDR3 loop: CASSYSRGTYEQYF. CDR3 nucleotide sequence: TGTGCCAGCTCCTATTCCCGCGGGACCTACGAGCAGTACTTC.

The CDR3 is CASSLREATQAFF. The CDR3 nucleotides are TGTGCCAGCAGCTTACGGGAGGCTACGCAAGCTTTCTTT. The V gene is TRBV7-9, the J gene TRBJ1-1; D gene ambiguous. Germline V gives CDR1 SEHNR, CDR2 FQNEAQ (reference sequence). The CDR3 consists of 13 residues. V was shortened by 2 bases and J by 9 bases, with 13 bases between the two germline ends.

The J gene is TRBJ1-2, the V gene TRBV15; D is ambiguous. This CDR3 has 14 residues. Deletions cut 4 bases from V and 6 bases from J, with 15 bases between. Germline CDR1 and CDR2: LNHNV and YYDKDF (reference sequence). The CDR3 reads CATSIIGRTDGYTF. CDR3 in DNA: TGTGCCACCAGCATAATAGGACGTACGGATGGCTACACCTTC.